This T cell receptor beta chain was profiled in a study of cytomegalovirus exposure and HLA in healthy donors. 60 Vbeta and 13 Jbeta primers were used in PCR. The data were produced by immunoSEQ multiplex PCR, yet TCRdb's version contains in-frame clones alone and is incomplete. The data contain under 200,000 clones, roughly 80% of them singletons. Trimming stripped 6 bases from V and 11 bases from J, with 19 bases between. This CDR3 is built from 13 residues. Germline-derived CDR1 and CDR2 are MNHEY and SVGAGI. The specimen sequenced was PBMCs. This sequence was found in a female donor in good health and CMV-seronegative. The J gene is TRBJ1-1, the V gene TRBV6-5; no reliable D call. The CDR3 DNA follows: TGTGCCAGCAGCGCCCCGGGATCTAAGTCGGCTTTCTTT. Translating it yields CASSAPGSKSAFF.